Listed below are T cell receptor beta chains from one sample, sequenced in a study of shared clonotypes between healthy human individuals. Assay used: immunoSEQ multiplex PCR; TCRdb lists only in-frame clones, some missing. The sample includes over a million clones, roughly 96% of them seen just once. The sequenced material came from naive CD4+ T cells sorted from blood. These receptor sequences come from a man aged 30 to 39 in good health. Both conserved end residues are part of each CDR3. D genes are given only for firm matches. Clone size is shown for a subset of rows, as once, few, many or a class of expanded clone.

NA	NA	TRBV18	TRBJ2-7	CASSPLLQGTSSEQYF	TGTGCCAGCTCACCACTTCTACAGGGCACATCCAGCGAGCAGTACTTC
once	NA	TRBV27	TRBJ1-5	CASRTGVNQPQHF	TGTGCCAGCAGGACAGGTGTTAATCAGCCCCAGCATTTT
NA	TRBD1	TRBV9	TRBJ2-1	CASSVAGTGTYNEQFF	TGTGCCAGCAGCGTAGCCGGGACAGGTACCTACAATGAGCAGTTCTTC
NA	TRBD1	TRBV7-2	TRBJ2-6	CASSRQGAGANVLTF	TGTGCCAGCAGCCGACAGGGGGCTGGGGCCAACGTCCTGACTTTC
NA	TRBD2	TRBV6-4	TRBJ2-1	CASSDSHRGLAGIVEQFF	TGTGCCAGCAGTGACTCTCACCGCGGACTAGCGGGAATAGTTGAGCAGTTCTTC
NA	NA	TRBV28	TRBJ2-7	CASSLLGTGSYEQYF	TGTGCCAGCAGTTTGCTCGGGACGGGCTCCTACGAGCAGTACTTC
NA	TRBD2	TRBV28	TRBJ2-4	CASSLTGGFDGYF	TGTGCCAGCAGTTTAACGGGAGGGTTCGATGGGTACTTC
NA	NA	TRBV12-2	TRBJ2-3	CASRSGGRQSTDTQYF	TGTGCAAGTCGCTCAGGGGGGCGGCAGAGCACAGATACGCAGTATTTT
NA	NA	TRBV11-2	TRBJ1-1	CASSSWGTLAGTEAFF	TGTGCCAGCAGCTCATGGGGGACGCTGGCAGGGACTGAAGCTTTCTTT
NA	TRBD1	TRBV28	TRBJ2-7	CASSITGTGGDF	TGTGCCAGCAGTATTACCGGGACAGGGGGGGACTTC
NA	NA	TRBV4-3	TRBJ1-3	CASSQDASSSGNTIYF	TGCGCCAGCAGCCAAGATGCCAGCTCATCTGGAAACACCATATATTTT
NA	TRBD1	TRBV25-1	TRBJ1-1	CASMTGTAEAFF	TGTGCCAGCATGACAGGGACCGCTGAAGCTTTCTTT
NA	NA	TRBV11-2	TRBJ1-1	CASSFAGARVTEAFF	TGTGCCAGCAGCTTCGCAGGGGCCAGGGTCACTGAAGCTTTCTTT
NA	NA	TRBV18	TRBJ2-1	CASSPLQGKRRISYNEQFF	TGTGCCAGCTCACCCCTACAGGGAAAGCGTCGCATTAGCTACAATGAGCAGTTCTTC
NA	TRBD2	TRBV27	TRBJ2-2	CASSPRLAVGTGELFF	TGTGCCAGCAGTCCCCGACTAGCGGTGGGGACCGGGGAGCTGTTTTTT
once	NA	TRBV19	TRBJ2-3	CASSGWEWGTDTQYF	TGTGCCAGTAGTGGGTGGGAGTGGGGCACAGATACGCAGTATTTT
NA	TRBD2	TRBV27	TRBJ2-7	CASSLSGLAGTSYEQYF	TGTGCCAGCAGTTTATCAGGACTAGCGGGTACCTCCTACGAGCAGTACTTC
NA	NA	TRBV18	TRBJ2-1	CASSPQSAPYNEQFF	TGTGCCAGCTCACCACAGTCAGCCCCCTACAATGAGCAGTTCTTC
NA	NA	TRBV7-9	TRBJ2-7	CASSLGDSIYEQYF	TGTGCCAGCAGCTTAGGGGACTCGATATACGAGCAGTACTTC
once	NA	TRBV11-2	TRBJ2-1	CASSLSGVLNEQFF	TGTGCCAGCAGCTTGTCCGGGGTTCTCAATGAGCAGTTCTTC
NA	NA	TRBV19	TRBJ2-5	CASSRGETQYF	TGTGCCAGTAGTAGAGGAGAGACCCAGTACTTC
NA	NA	TRBV20-1	TRBJ2-3	CSARGPYLF	TGCAGTGCTAGGGGCCCTTACCTTTTT
NA	NA	TRBV18	TRBJ2-3	CASSKTVSDTQYF	TGTGCCAGCTCTAAGACAGTTTCAGATACGCAGTATTTT
NA	TRBD2	TRBV4-3	TRBJ2-1	CASSQDLGGSSYNEQFF	TGCGCCAGCAGCCAAGATCTAGGCGGGAGCTCCTACAATGAGCAGTTCTTC
NA	NA	TRBV29-1	TRBJ2-7	CSVEEGQKQYF	TGCAGCGTTGAAGAGGGTCAAAAGCAGTACTTC
NA	TRBD2	TRBV4-2	TRBJ2-1	CASSLILREGRNEQFF	TGTGCCAGCAGTCTCATCTTGCGGGAGGGCCGGAATGAGCAGTTCTTC
NA	NA	TRBV14	TRBJ2-1	CASSLGLYNEQFF	TGTGCCAGCAGCCTAGGACTCTACAATGAGCAGTTCTTC
NA	TRBD2	TRBV2	TRBJ2-7	CASSDGRLAVIYEQYF	TGTGCCAGCAGTGATGGCCGACTAGCGGTGATCTACGAGCAGTACTTC
NA	TRBD2	TRBV5-1	TRBJ2-3	CASSLSPREVGTDTQYF	TGCGCCAGCAGCTTATCTCCGCGGGAGGTGGGCACAGATACGCAGTATTTT
NA	TRBD1	TRBV4-1	TRBJ2-3	CASSHEDSGTGRDTQYF	TGCGCCAGCAGCCACGAAGACAGCGGGACAGGGAGGGATACGCAGTATTTT
NA	NA	TRBV28	TRBJ1-1	CASSSGGPNTEAFF	TGTGCCAGCAGTTCCGGGGGTCCGAACACTGAAGCTTTCTTT
NA	NA	TRBV5-4	TRBJ1-1	CASSRGRGNTEAFF	TGTGCCAGCAGCCGCGGACGGGGGAACACTGAAGCTTTCTTT
NA	TRBD2	TRBV14	TRBJ2-5	CASSLEGKLAGIEETQYF	TGTGCCAGCAGCCTCGAGGGAAAACTAGCGGGAATTGAAGAGACCCAGTACTTC
once	NA	TRBV29-1	TRBJ1-1	CSVAGQMNTEAFF	TGCAGCGTTGCGGGGCAAATGAACACTGAAGCTTTCTTT
NA	TRBD2	TRBV9	TRBJ2-2	CASSVISGGGNTGELFF	TGTGCCAGCAGCGTAATTTCGGGAGGCGGTAACACCGGGGAGCTGTTTTTT
NA	NA	TRBV2	TRBJ1-4	CASRRTQNEKLFF	TGTGCCAGCAGAAGGACGCAAAATGAAAAACTGTTTTTT
NA	TRBD2	TRBV19	TRBJ2-7	CASSMRRESYEQYF	TGTGCCAGTAGTATGAGGCGGGAGTCCTACGAGCAGTACTTC
NA	NA	TRBV5-1	TRBJ1-4	CASSLWRGAPDEKLFF	TGCGCCAGCAGCTTGTGGAGGGGGGCGCCGGATGAAAAACTGTTTTTT
NA	NA	TRBV10-3	TRBJ2-7	CAISETEAYEQYF	TGTGCCATCAGTGAGACAGAGGCGTACGAGCAGTACTTC
once	TRBD1	TRBV5-5	TRBJ2-7	CASSLEGQGWEIFYF	TGTGCCAGCAGCTTGGAGGGACAGGGTTGGGAAATTTTCTACTTC
NA	TRBD1	TRBV9	TRBJ1-3	CASSVVGTGVSGNTIYF	TGTGCCAGCAGCGTAGTGGGGACAGGGGTCTCTGGAAACACCATATATTTT
NA	TRBD1	TRBV5-1	TRBJ2-5	CASTPTGTMRQETQYF	TGCGCCAGCACCCCGACAGGGACGATGAGGCAAGAGACCCAGTACTTC
NA	NA	TRBV7-9	TRBJ2-7	CASREAGEQYF	TGTGCCAGCAGGGAAGCTGGCGAGCAGTACTTC
NA	NA	TRBV6-5	TRBJ2-7	CASSNNRVFPEQYF	TGTGCCAGCAGTAATAACAGGGTTTTCCCCGAGCAGTACTTC
NA	NA	TRBV5-4	TRBJ2-7	CASSFRLGAGRYEQYF	TGTGCCAGCAGCTTTCGGTTGGGGGCAGGGAGGTACGAGCAGTACTTC
NA	TRBD2	TRBV5-4	TRBJ2-1	CATYSGRGRNNEQFF	TGTGCCACCTACTCGGGGAGGGGCCGTAACAATGAGCAGTTCTTC
NA	TRBD1	TRBV28	TRBJ1-3	CASSSFGTGENTIYF	TGTGCCAGCAGTTCCTTTGGGACAGGGGAAAACACCATATATTTT
NA	NA	TRBV20-1	TRBJ2-7	CSVRRVGEQYF	TGCAGTGTCAGAAGGGTCGGGGAGCAGTACTTC
NA	NA	TRBV6-5	TRBJ1-5	CASRTDRTSNQPQHF	TGTGCCAGCAGAACCGACAGGACTAGCAATCAGCCCCAGCATTTT
NA	TRBD2	TRBV9	TRBJ2-7	CASSTRTGGDEQYF	TGTGCCAGCAGCACCCGGACGGGAGGGGACGAGCAGTACTTC
NA	TRBD2	TRBV19	TRBJ2-7	CASSKPGLGLYEQYF	TGTGCCAGTAGTAAACCGGGACTAGGACTGTACGAGCAGTACTTC
NA	NA	TRBV7-9	TRBJ2-7	CASSLEARKYF	TGTGCCAGCAGCTTAGAGGCTAGGAAGTACTTC
NA	NA	TRBV28	TRBJ2-3	CASSLLGSRGDTQYF	TGTGCCAGCAGTTTACTAGGTAGTCGAGGAGATACGCAGTATTTT
NA	NA	TRBV9	TRBJ1-5	CASSVSGNQPQHF	TGTGCCAGCAGCGTATCCGGGAATCAGCCCCAGCATTTT
NA	NA	TRBV2	TRBJ2-7	CASLREGRGSYEQYF	TGTGCCAGCTTAAGGGAGGGCAGGGGTTCCTACGAGCAGTACTTC